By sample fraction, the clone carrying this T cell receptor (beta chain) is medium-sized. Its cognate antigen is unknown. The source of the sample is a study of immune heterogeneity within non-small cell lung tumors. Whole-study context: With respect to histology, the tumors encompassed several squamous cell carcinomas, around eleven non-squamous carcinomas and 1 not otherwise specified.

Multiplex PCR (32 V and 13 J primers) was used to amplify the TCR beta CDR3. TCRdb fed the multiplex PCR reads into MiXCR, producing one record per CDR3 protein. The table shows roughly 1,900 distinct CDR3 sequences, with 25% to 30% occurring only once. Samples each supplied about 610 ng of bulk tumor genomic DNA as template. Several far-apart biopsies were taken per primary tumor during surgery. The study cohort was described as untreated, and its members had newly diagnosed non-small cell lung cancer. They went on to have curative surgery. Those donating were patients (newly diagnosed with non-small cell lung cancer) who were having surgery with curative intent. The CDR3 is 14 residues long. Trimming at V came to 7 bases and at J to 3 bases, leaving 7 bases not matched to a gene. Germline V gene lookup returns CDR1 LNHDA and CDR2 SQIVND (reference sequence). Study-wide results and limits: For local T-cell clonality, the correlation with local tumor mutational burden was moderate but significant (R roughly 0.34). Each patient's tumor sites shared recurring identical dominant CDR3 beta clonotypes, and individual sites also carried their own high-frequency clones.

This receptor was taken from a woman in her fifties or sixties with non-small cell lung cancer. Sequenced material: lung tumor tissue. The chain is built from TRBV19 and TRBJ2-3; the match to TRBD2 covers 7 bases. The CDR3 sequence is CASKSGNPTDTQYF. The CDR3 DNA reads TGTGCCAGTAAAAGCGGGAATCCGACAGATACGCAGTATTTT.